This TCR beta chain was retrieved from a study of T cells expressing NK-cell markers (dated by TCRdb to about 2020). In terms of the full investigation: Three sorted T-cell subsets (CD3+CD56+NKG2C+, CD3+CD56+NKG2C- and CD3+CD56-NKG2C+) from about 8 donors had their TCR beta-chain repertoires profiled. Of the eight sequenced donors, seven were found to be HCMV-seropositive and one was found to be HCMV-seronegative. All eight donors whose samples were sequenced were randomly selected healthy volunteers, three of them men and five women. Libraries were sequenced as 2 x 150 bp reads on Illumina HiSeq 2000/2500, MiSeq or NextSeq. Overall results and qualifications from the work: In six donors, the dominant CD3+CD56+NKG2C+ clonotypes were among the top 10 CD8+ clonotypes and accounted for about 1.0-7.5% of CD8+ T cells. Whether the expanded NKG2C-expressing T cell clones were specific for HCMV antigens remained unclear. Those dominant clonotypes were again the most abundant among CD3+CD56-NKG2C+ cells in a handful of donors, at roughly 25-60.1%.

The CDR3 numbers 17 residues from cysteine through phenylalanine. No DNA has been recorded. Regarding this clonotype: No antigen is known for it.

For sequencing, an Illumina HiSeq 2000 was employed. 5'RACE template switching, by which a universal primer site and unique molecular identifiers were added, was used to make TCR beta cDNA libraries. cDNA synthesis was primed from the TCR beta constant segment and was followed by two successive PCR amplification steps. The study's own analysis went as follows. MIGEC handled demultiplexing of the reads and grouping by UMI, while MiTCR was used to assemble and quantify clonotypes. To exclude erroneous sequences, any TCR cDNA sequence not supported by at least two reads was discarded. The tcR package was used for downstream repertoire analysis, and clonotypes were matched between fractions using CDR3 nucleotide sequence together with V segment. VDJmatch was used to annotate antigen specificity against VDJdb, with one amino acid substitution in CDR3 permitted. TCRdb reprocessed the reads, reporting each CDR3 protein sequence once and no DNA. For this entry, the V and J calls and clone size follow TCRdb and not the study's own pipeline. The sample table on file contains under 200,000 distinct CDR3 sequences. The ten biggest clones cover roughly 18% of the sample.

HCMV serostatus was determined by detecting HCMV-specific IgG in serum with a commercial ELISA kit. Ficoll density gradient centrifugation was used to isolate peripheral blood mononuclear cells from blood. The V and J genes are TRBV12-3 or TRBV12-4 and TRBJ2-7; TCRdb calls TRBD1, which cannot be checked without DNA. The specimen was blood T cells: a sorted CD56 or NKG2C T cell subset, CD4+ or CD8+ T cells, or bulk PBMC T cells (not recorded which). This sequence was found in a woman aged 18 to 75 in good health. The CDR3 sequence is CASSLNEGTGLSYEQYF.